A selection of T cell receptor beta chains follows, all from one sample in a study of cytotoxic CD8 clonotypes in ibrutinib-treated CLL. The protocol was immunoSEQ multiplex PCR, while the TCRdb copy is restricted to in-frame clones and leaves out a portion. The top ten hold under 15% of the sample, which has 150,000 to 250,000 clones, roughly 72% seen once. The input for sequencing was PBMCs, taken after 24 months of ibrutinib treatment. Every receptor here comes from a human donor with chronic lymphocytic leukemia. Each CDR3 is given with its conserved first and last residue.

V gene: TRBV27
J gene: TRBJ1-5
CDR3 length: 14
CDR3 protein: CASSSYRGDQPQHF

V gene: TRBV4-1
J gene: TRBJ2-5
CDR3 length: 14
CDR3 protein: CASSQVDFQETQYF

V gene: TRBV30
J gene: TRBJ1-2
CDR3 length: 14
CDR3 protein: CAWIPRGGEYGYTF

V gene: TRBV6-1
J gene: TRBJ2-7
CDR3 length: 10
CDR3 protein: CASSYAEQYF

V gene: TRBV30
J gene: TRBJ1-2
CDR3 length: 15
CDR3 protein: CAWDRRQNGDYGYTF

V gene: TRBV9
J gene: TRBJ2-1
CDR3 length: 15
CDR3 protein: CASSPGTSEYNEQFF

V gene: TRBV9
J gene: TRBJ2-5
CDR3 length: 15
CDR3 protein: CASSVAGILKETQYF

V gene: TRBV30
J gene: TRBJ2-2
CDR3 length: 16
CDR3 protein: CAWSVLSYANTGELFF

V gene: TRBV19
J gene: TRBJ2-4
CDR3 length: 13
CDR3 protein: CATLGGLQNIQYF

V gene: TRBV27
J gene: TRBJ2-1
CDR3 length: 17
CDR3 protein: CASSTLYSSGRGNEQFF

V gene: TRBV19
J gene: TRBJ2-7
CDR3 length: 13
CDR3 protein: CASSIRPLYEQYF

V gene: TRBV15
J gene: TRBJ2-1
CDR3 length: 16
CDR3 protein: CATSRDPGGFYNEQFF

V gene: TRBV4-2
J gene: TRBJ2-5
CDR3 length: 16
CDR3 protein: CASSQVLGAGGETQYF

V gene: TRBV5-1
J gene: TRBJ1-3
CDR3 length: 16
CDR3 protein: CASSLALADSGNTIYF

V gene: TRBV11-3
J gene: TRBJ2-1
CDR3 length: 15
CDR3 protein: CASSSGQGTYNEQFF

V gene: TRBV13
J gene: TRBJ2-1
CDR3 length: 15
CDR3 protein: CASSLGLAGHNEQFF

V gene: TRBV5-1
J gene: TRBJ2-1
CDR3 length: 15
CDR3 protein: CASSKRGREVHEQFF

V gene: TRBV4-3
J gene: TRBJ2-7
CDR3 length: 16
CDR3 protein: CASSQDVNRASYEQYF

V gene: TRBV4-2
J gene: TRBJ2-5
CDR3 length: 14
CDR3 protein: CASSLGTSYETQYF

V gene: TRBV27
J gene: TRBJ2-1
CDR3 length: 16
CDR3 protein: CASSLSRTGVYNEQFF

V gene: TRBV10-3
J gene: TRBJ2-7
CDR3 length: 13
CDR3 protein: CAITSGLGYEQYF

V gene: TRBV27
J gene: TRBJ2-7
CDR3 length: 16
CDR3 protein: CASSLLAGGPLMGQYF

V gene: TRBV6-5
J gene: TRBJ2-2
CDR3 length: 16
CDR3 protein: CASSYSGGSSTGELFF

V gene: TRBV6-5
J gene: TRBJ1-1
CDR3 length: 13
CDR3 protein: CASITMGGTEAFF

V gene: TRBV2
J gene: TRBJ1-6
CDR3 length: 16
CDR3 protein: CASGRTRDRGHSPLHF

V gene: TRBV9
J gene: TRBJ1-1
CDR3 length: 12
CDR3 protein: CASSTTDTEAFF

V gene: TRBV11-2
J gene: TRBJ1-1
CDR3 length: 13
CDR3 protein: CASSSDWNTEAFF

V gene: TRBV7-2
J gene: TRBJ1-5
CDR3 length: 15
CDR3 protein: CASSLGRGPNQPQHF

V gene: TRBV10-3
J gene: TRBJ2-5
CDR3 length: 16
CDR3 protein: CAISEGGSGSGETQYF

V gene: TRBV5-6
J gene: TRBJ1-2
CDR3 length: 13
CDR3 protein: CASSLVSSLSYTF

V gene: TRBV6-5
J gene: TRBJ1-1
CDR3 length: 14
CDR3 protein: CASSYSRGYTEAFF

V gene: TRBV19
J gene: TRBJ1-1
CDR3 length: 14
CDR3 protein: CASKTGLLNTEAFF

V gene: TRBV27
J gene: TRBJ1-4
CDR3 length: 15
CDR3 protein: CASSLRGEPNEKLFF

V gene: TRBV18
J gene: TRBJ1-5
CDR3 length: 13
CDR3 protein: CASSPGFAQPQHF

V gene: TRBV30
J gene: TRBJ2-7
CDR3 length: 17
CDR3 protein: CAWSVRRVALAGSEQYF

V gene: TRBV28
J gene: TRBJ2-7
CDR3 length: 15
CDR3 protein: CASSPRGTFSYEQYF

V gene: TRBV7-2
J gene: TRBJ2-1
CDR3 length: 14
CDR3 protein: CASSPAVRGDEQFF

V gene: TRBV11-2
J gene: TRBJ2-5
CDR3 length: 15
CDR3 protein: CASSSPFRGKETQYF

V gene: TRBV28
J gene: TRBJ2-5
CDR3 length: 17
CDR3 protein: CASSLRTSGRARETQYF

V gene: TRBV7-2
J gene: TRBJ2-3
CDR3 length: 13
CDR3 protein: CASSLIFSDTQYF

V gene: TRBV30
J gene: TRBJ1-2
CDR3 length: 15
CDR3 protein: CAWSVDRGLFNGYTF

V gene: TRBV19
J gene: TRBJ1-5
CDR3 length: 18
CDR3 protein: CASSIDLGGGLNNQPQHF